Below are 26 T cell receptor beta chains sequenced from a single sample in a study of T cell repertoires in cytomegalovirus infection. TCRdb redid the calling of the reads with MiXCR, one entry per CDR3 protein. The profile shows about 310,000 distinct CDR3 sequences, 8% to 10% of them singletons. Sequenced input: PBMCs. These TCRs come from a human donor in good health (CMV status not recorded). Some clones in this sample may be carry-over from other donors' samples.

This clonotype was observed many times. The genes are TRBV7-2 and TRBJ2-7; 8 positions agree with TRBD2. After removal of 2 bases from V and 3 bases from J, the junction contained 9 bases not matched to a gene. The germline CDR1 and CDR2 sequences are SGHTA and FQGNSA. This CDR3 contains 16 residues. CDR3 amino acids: CASSLFRAGAVYEQYF. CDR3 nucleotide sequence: TGTGCCAGCAGCTTATTCCGAGCGGGGGCCGTCTACGAGCAGTACTTC. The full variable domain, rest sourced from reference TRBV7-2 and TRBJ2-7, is GAGVSQSPSNKVTEKGKDVELRCDPISGHTALYWYRQSLGQGLEFLIYFQGNSAPDKSGLPSDRFSAERTGGSVSTLTIQRTQQEDSAVYLCASSLFRAGAVYEQYFGPGTRLTVT.

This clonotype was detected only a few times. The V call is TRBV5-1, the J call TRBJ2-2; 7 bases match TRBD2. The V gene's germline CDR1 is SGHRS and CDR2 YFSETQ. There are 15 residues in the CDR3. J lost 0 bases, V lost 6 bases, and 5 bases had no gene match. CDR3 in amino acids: CASKREISNTGELFF. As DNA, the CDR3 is TGCGCCAGCAAGCGGGAAATATCGAACACCGGGGAGCTGTTTTTT.

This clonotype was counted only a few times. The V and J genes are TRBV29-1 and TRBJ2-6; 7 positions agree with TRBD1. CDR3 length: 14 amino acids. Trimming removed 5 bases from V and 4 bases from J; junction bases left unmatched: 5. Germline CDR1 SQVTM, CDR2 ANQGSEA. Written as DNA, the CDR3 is TGCAGCGTTACAGGGGCTACAGGGGCCAACGTCCTGACTTTC. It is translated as CSVTGATGANVLTF.

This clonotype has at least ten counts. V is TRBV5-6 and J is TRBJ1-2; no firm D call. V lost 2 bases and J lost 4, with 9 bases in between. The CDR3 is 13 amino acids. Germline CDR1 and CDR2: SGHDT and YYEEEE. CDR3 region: CASSFGTGYGYTF. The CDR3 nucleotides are TGTGCCAGCAGCTTCGGCACCGGCTATGGCTACACCTTC.

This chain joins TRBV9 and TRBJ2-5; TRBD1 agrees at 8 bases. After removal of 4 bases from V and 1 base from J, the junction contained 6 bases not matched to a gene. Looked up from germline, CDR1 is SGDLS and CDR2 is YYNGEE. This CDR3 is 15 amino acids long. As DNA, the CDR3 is TGTGCCAGCAGCCCCCGGGGGACAGGCCAAGAGACCCAGTACTTC. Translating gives CASSPRGTGQETQYF.

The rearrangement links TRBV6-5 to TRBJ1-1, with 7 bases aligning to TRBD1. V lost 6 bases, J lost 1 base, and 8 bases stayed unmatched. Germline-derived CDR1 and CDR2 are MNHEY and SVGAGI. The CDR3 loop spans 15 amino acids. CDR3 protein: CASRYDGTENTEAFF. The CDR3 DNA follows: TGTGCCAGCAGATACGACGGGACAGAGAACACTGAAGCTTTCTTT.

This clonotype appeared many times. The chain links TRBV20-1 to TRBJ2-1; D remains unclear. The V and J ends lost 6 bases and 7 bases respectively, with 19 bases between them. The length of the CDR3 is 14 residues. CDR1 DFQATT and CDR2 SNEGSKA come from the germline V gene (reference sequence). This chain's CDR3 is CSAAPRWGSNEQFF. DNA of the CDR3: TGCAGTGCCGCCCCTCGTTGGGGTTCGAATGAGCAGTTCTTC.

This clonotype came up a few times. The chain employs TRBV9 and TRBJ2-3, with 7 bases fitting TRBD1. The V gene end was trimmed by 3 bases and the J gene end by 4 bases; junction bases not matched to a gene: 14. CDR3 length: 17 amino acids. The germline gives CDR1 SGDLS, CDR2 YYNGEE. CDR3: CASSAHPRQTGSDTQYF. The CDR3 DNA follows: TGTGCCAGCAGCGCCCATCCGCGACAGACAGGGTCAGATACGCAGTATTTT.

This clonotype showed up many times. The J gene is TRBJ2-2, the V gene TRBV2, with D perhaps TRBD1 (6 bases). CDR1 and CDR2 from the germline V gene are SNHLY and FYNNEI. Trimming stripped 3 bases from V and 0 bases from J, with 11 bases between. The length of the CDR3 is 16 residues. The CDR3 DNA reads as TGTGCCAGCAGTGAGATTGCAGGGGCGAACACCGGGGAGCTGTTTTTT. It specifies CASSEIAGANTGELFF.

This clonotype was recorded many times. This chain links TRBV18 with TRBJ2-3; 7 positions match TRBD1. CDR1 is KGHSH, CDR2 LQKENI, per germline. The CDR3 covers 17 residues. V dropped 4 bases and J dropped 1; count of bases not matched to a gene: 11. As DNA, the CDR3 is TGTGCCAGCTCACTCTTCTCGGGACAGCTGGGCACAGATACGCAGTATTTT. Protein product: CASSLFSGQLGTDTQYF.

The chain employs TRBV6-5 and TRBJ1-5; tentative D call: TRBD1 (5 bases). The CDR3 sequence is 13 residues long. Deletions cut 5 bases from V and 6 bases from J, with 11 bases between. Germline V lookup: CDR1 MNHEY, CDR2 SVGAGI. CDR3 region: CASSPRESQPQHF. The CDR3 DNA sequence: TGTGCCAGCAGTCCCAGGGAATCTCAGCCCCAGCATTTT.

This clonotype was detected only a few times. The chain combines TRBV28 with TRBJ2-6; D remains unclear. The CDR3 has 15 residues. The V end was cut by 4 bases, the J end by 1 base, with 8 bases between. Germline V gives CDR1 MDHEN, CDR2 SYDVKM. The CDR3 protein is CASSWSRSGANVLTF. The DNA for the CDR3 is TGTGCCAGCAGTTGGTCTAGGTCTGGGGCCAACGTCCTGACTTTC.

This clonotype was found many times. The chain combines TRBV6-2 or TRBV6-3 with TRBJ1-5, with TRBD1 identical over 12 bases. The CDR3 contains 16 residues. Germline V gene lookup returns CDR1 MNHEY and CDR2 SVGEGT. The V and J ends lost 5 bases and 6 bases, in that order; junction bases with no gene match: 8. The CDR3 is CASSKPGQGAGQPQHF. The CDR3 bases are TGTGCCAGCAGTAAACCGGGACAGGGGGCGGGTCAGCCCCAGCATTTT.

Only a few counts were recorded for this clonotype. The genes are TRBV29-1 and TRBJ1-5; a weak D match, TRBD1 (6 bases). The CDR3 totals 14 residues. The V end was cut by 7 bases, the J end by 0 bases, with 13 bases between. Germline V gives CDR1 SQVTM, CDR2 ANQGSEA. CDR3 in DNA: TGCAGCGCTGGGACACAAGATAGCAATCAGCCCCAGCATTTT. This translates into CSAGTQDSNQPQHF.

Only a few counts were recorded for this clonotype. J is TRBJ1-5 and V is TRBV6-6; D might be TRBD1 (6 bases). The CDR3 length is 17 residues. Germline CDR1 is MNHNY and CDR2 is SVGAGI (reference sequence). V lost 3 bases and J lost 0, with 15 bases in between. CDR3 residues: CASSYRQGMYSNQPQHF. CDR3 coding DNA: TGTGCCAGCAGTTATAGGCAGGGGATGTATAGCAATCAGCCCCAGCATTTT.

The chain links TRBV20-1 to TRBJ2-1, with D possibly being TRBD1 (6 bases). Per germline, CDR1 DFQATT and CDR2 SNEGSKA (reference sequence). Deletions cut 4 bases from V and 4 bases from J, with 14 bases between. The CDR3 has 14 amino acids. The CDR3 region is CSAIQGTSYNEQFF. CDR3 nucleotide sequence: TGCAGTGCTATTCAGGGGACATCGTACAATGAGCAGTTCTTC.

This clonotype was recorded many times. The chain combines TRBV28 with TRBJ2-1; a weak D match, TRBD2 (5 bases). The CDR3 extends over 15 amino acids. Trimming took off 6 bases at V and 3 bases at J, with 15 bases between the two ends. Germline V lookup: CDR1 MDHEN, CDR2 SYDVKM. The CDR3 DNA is TGTGCCAGCAGCTCTGGTTGGAGCGGCTACAATGAGCAGTTCTTC. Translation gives CASSSGWSGYNEQFF.

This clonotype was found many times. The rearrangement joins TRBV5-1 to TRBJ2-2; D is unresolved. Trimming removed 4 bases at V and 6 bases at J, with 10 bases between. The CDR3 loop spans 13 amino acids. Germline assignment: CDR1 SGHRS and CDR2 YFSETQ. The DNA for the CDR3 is TGCGCCAGCAGCCCCCCGGTCTCCGGGGAGCTGTTTTTT. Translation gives CASSPPVSGELFF.

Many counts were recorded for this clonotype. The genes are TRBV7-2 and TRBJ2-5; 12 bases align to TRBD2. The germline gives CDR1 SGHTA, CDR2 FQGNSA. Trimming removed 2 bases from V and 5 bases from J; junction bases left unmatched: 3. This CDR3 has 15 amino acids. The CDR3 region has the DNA TGTGCCAGCAGCTTACGGCTAGCGGGGGGGGAGACCCAGTACTTC. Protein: CASSLRLAGGETQYF.

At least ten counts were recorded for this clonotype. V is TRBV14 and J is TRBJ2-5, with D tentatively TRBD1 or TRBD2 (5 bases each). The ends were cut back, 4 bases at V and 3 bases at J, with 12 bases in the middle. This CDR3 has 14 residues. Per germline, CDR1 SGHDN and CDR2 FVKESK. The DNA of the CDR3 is TGTGCCAGCAGCCGCCGGGACCGAAAAGAGACCCAGTACTTC. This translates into CASSRRDRKETQYF. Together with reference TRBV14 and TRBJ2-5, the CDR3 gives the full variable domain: EAGVTQFPSHSVIEKGQTVTLRCDPISGHDNLYWYRRVMGKEIKFLLHFVKESKQDESGMPNNRFLAERTGGTYSTLKVQPAELEDSGVYFCASSRRDRKETQYFGPGTRLLVL.

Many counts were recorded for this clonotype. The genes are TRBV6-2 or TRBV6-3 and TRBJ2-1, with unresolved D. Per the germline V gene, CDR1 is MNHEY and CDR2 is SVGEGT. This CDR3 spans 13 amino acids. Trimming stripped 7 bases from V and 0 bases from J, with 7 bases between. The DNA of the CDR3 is TGTGCCAGCACGGCCACCTCCTACAATGAGCAGTTCTTC. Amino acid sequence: CASTATSYNEQFF.

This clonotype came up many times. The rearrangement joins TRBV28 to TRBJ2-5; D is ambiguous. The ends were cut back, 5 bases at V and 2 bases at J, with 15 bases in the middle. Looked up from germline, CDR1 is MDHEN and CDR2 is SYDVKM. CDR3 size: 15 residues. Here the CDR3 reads CASSRPGVNQETQYF. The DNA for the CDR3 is TGTGCCAGCAGTCGACCTGGGGTGAATCAAGAGACCCAGTACTTC.

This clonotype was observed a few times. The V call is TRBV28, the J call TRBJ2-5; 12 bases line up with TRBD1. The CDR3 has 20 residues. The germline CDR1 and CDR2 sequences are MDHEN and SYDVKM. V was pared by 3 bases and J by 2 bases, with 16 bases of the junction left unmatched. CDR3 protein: CASSFSVLGQGALSQETQYF. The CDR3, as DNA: TGTGCCAGCAGTTTTTCAGTCTTGGGACAGGGGGCCCTCTCACAAGAGACCCAGTACTTC.

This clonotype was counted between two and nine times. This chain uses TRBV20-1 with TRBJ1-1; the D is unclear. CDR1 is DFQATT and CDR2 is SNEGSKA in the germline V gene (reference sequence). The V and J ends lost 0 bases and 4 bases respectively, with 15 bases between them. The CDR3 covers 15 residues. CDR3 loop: CSARDLALLSTEAFF. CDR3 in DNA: TGCAGTGCTAGAGATTTGGCACTACTAAGCACTGAAGCTTTCTTT.

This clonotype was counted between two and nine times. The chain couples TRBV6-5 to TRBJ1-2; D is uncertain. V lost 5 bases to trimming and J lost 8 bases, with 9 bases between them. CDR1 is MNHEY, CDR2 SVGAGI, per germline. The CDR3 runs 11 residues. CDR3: CASSNSLGYTF. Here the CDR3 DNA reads TGTGCCAGCAGTAACAGTTTGGGCTACACCTTC.

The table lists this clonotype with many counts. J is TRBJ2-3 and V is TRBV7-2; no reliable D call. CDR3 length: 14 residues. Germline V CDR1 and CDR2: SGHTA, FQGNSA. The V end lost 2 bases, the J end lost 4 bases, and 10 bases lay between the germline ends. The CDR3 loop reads CASSLFRAPDTQYF. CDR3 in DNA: TGTGCCAGCAGCTTATTTAGGGCGCCAGATACGCAGTATTTT. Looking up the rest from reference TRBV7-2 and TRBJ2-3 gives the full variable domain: GAGVSQSPSNKVTEKGKDVELRCDPISGHTALYWYRQSLGQGLEFLIYFQGNSAPDKSGLPSDRFSAERTGGSVSTLTIQRTQQEDSAVYLCASSLFRAPDTQYFGPGTRLTVL.